This T cell receptor (beta chain) stems from a study of cytomegalovirus exposure and HLA in healthy donors. Findings of the study overall: Across donors, most TCRs were seen rarely, yet some public ones were widespread.

Germline V gene lookup returns CDR1 SEHNR and CDR2 FQNEAQ (reference sequence). CDR3 length equals 13 residues. The V end lost 8 bases, the J end lost 4 bases, and 13 bases lay between the germline ends. This clone showed up just once. Its specificity is not known. The PCR used 60 Vbeta and 13 Jbeta primers. As processed by the authors: Among the unique TCR beta chains that a later analysis counted, about 81 million in all, about 11 million were shared. Using immunoSEQ multiplex PCR, the repertoire was profiled, and TCRdb retains in-frame clones only, with some absent. The V and J calls and the clone size are those of that table, but D and trimming were determined from the DNA. The sample includes tens of thousands of clones, 70% to 75% of them seen just once.

The TCR comes from a middle-aged man in good health and CMV-seropositive. Sequencing was performed on PBMCs. The chain carries TRBV7-9 and TRBJ2-3, with D perhaps TRBD2 (7 bases). This CDR3 reads CASEGRGSDTQYF. CDR3 bases: TGTGCCAGCGAGGGGAGGGGGTCAGATACGCAGTATTTT.